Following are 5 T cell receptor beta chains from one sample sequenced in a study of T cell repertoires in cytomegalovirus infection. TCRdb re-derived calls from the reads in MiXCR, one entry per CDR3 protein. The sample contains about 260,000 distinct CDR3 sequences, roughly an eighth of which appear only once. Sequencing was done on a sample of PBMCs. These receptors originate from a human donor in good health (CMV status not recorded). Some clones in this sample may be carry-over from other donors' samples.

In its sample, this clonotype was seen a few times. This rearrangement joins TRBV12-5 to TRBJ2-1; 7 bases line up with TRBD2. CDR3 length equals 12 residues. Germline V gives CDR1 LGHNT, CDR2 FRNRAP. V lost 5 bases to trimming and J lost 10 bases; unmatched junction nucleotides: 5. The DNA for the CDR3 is TGTGCTAGTGGTCTGGGGGGGTACGAGCAGTTCTTC. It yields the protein CASGLGGYEQFF. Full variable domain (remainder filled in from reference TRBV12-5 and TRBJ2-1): DARVTQTPRHKVTEMGQEVTMRCQPILGHNTVFWYRQTMMQGLELLAYFRNRAPLDDSGMPKDRFSAEMPDATLATLKIQPSEPRDSAVYFCASGLGGYEQFFGPGTRLTVL.

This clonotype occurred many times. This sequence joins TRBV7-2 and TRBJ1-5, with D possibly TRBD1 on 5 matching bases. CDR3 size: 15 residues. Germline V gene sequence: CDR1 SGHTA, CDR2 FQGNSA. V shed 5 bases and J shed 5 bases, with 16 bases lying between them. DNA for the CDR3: TGTGCCAGCAGCCGGGGGACGCCCACCCATCAGCCCCAGCATTTT. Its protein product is CASSRGTPTHQPQHF.

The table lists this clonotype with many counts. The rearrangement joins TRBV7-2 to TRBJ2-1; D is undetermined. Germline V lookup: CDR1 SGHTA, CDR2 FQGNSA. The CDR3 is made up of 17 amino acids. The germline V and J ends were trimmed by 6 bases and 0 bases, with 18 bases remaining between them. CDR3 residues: CASSFIRGWSSYNEQFF. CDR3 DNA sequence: TGTGCCAGCAGTTTCATCCGAGGCTGGAGCTCCTACAATGAGCAGTTCTTC.

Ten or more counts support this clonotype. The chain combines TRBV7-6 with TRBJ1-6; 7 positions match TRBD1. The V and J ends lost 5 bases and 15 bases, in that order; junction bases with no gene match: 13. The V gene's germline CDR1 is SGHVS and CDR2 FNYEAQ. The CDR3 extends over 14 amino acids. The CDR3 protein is CASSPPPTGNVLHF. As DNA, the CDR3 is TGTGCCAGCAGCCCCCCCCCGACAGGGAATGTCCTCCACTTT.

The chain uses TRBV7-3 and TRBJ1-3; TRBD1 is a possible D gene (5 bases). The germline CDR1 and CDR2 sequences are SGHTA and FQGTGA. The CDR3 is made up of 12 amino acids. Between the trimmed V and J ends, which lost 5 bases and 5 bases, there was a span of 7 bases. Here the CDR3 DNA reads TGTGCCAGCAGCCCGGACAGAAACACCATATATTTT. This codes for CASSPDRNTIYF. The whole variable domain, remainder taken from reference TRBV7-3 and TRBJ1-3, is GAGVSQTPSNKVTEKGKYVELRCDPISGHTALYWYRQSLGQGPEFLIYFQGTGAADDSGLPNDRFFAVRPEGSVSTLKIQRTERGDSAVYLCASSPDRNTIYFGEGSWLTVV.